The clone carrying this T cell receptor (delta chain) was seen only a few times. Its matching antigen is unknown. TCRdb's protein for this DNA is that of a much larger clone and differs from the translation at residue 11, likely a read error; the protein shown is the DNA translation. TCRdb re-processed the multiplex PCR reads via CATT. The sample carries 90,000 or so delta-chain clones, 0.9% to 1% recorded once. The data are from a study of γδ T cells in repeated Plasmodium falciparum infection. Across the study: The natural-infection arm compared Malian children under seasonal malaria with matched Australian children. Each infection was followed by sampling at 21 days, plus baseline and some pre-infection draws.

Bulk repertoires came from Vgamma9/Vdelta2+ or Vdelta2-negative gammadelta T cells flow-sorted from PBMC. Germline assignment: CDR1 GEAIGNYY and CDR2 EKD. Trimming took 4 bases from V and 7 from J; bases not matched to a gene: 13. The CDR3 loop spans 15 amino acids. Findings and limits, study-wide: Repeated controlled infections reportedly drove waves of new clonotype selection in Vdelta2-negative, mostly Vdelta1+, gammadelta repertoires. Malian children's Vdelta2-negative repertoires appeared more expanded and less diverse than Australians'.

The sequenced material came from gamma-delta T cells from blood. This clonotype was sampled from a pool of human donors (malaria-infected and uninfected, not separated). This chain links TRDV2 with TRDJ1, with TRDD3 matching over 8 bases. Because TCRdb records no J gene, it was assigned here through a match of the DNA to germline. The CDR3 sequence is CACEKLGAKGGKLIF. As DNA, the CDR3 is TGTGCCTGTGAAAAACTGGGGGCCAAGGGGGGTAAACTCATCTTT.